This T cell receptor beta chain was retrieved from a study of control samples from healthy donors and cancer patients. With regard to this clone: This same CDR3 is encoded by further DNA sequences in the sample.

Produced via immunoSEQ multiplex PCR; TCRdb's table is partial and in-frame only. The data show some 30,000 clones, 70% to 90% seen once. Unmatched junction bases numbered 5, after V lost 3 bases and J lost 2 bases. The CDR3 is made up of 15 amino acids. Germline CDR1 MNHNS, CDR2 SASEGT. This receptor was identified in a female donor with melanoma. What was sequenced was formalin-fixed, paraffin-embedded tissue. This chain connects TRBV6-1 to TRBJ2-3; 7 bases fit TRBD2. The CDR3 spells CASSDGGGPTDTQYF. The CDR3 DNA sequence: TGTGCCAGCAGTGACGGGGGAGGGCCCACAGATACGCAGTATTTT.